A selection of T cell receptor beta chains follows, all from one sample in a study of CD8 T cells in Susac syndrome. TCRdb analysed the immunoSEQ multiplex PCR reads with MiXCR anew, one entry per CDR3 protein. The sample includes about 64,000 distinct CDR3 sequences, over 85% seen only once; the top ten take about 0.6%. Material for sequencing was CD8+ T cells from PBMCs. These receptors all come from a human donor with multiple sclerosis. The CDR3 runs from the conserved cysteine through the conserved F or W. D genes are given only for firm matches. A clone size is listed for some rows: how often the clone was seen (once, few, many), or a class if it is expanded.

>TRBJ1-1|.|.|TRBV12-3/TRBV12-4
TGTGCCAGCAGTTCCGTTTTGGAGGTCGGCACTGAAGCTTTCTTT
CASSSVLEVGTEAFF
>TRBJ2-7|.|.|TRBV29-1
TGCAGCAGCTCTTCCGGGGTGGACTACGAGCAGTACTTC
CSSSSGVDYEQYF
>TRBJ2-2|.|.|TRBV4-1
TGCGCCAGCAGCCAAGACGACACTCACCACACCGGGGAGCTGTTTTTT
CASSQDDTHHTGELFF
>TRBJ2-3|TRBD2|.|TRBV7-3
TGTGCCAGCGCGAATCGACTAGCGGATACGCAGTATTTT
CASANRLADTQYF
>TRBJ1-2|.|few|TRBV29-1
TGCAGCGTTGAATCCGGGAACTATGGCTACACCTTC
CSVESGNYGYTF
>TRBJ2-1|TRBD2|.|TRBV7-9
TGTGCCAGCAGCTTTGTAGCGGGGAGGAACAATGAGCAGTTCTTC
CASSFVAGRNNEQFF
>TRBJ2-3|TRBD1|.|TRBV7-9
TGTGCCAGCAGCATTGGGACAGCCGGCACAGATACGCAGTATTTT
CASSIGTAGTDTQYF
>TRBJ2-3|TRBD1|.|TRBV29-1
TGCAGCGTACCCGGGACAGACACAGATACGCAGTATTTT
CSVPGTDTDTQYF
>TRBJ2-7|.|.|TRBV12-3/TRBV12-4
TGTGCCAGCAGTTTGGGCAGGGCCCACGAGCAGTACTTC
CASSLGRAHEQYF
>TRBJ2-3|TRBD2|.|TRBV28
TGTGCCAGCAGCTCAGATGAGCCTAGCGGGGGGCTTAGCACAGATACGCAGTATTTT
CASSSDEPSGGLSTDTQYF
>TRBJ2-1|.|.|TRBV15
TGTGCCACCAGCAGAGATCTTGGACAGGGAGGGGAGCAGTTCTTC
CATSRDLGQGGEQFF